This T cell receptor (beta chain) was sequenced during a study of T and B cells in COVID-19 patients. General study points: Active COVID-19 showed highly clonal TRB repertoires; recovery showed diversity and richness above healthy donors. Sorted SARS-CoV-2-responsive or tetramer+ T cells and CD4+, regulatory and CD8+ subsets were not yet sequenced.

From blood, about 240-550 ng of genomic DNA served as TRB template. As regards this clonotype: Its antigen is unidentified.

Multiplex PCR with BIOMED2 TRB-A/B primer pools amplified TRB rearrangements. MiXCR, run by TCRdb on the multiplex PCR reads, gives a single entry per CDR3 protein. The profile covers 15,000 to 20,000 distinct CDR3 sequences, with 35% to 40% appearing a single time and 15% to 20% taken by the ten largest. The germline gives CDR1 MNHEY, CDR2 SVGAGI. The CDR3 covers 15 residues. Unmatched junction bases numbered 9, after V lost 5 bases and J lost 6 bases. This receptor was obtained from a human donor with active COVID-19. The chain combines TRBV6-5 with TRBJ2-1, with TRBD1 identical over 8 bases. Sample: blood. Written as DNA, the CDR3 is TGTGCCAGCAGTGGCCCCGGGACAGGTGCCAATGAGCAGTTCTTC. Protein sequence: CASSGPGTGANEQFF.